Here is one T cell receptor (beta chain) with its context. Repertoires were generated with immunoSEQ multiplex PCR, while TCRdb's copy carries only in-frame clones and drops some. There are around 91,000 clones in the sample; 90% to 95% occur only once, and around 8.3% lies in the top ten. The germline gives CDR1 SGHRS, CDR2 YFSETQ. The CDR3 length is 14 residues. The V segment lost 3 bases and the J segment 5 bases; nucleotides outside the gene matches: 5. The data derive from a study of T cell responses to AZD1222 COVID-19 vaccine. V usage is TRBV5-1 and J usage is TRBJ2-1; 7 nucleotides line up with TRBD2. The starting material was peripheral blood, obtained 28 days after the second AZD1222 dose. This clonotype was sampled from an adult who received the AZD1222 COVID-19 vaccine. The CDR3 nucleotides are TGCGCCAGCAGCTCGACTAGCCGGAACAATGAGCAGTTCTTC. Protein: CASSSTSRNNEQFF.